The 9 T cell receptor beta chains below all came from one sample that was sequenced in a study of cytomegalovirus exposure and HLA in healthy donors. Primers included in the PCR were 60 Vbeta and 13 Jbeta primers. Measured with immunoSEQ multiplex PCR; TCRdb has only the in-frame clones, and not every one. The top ten clones hold more than 8% of a sample with tens of thousands of clones, around 70% of them seen once. The sample taken for sequencing was PBMCs. These receptor sequences come from a woman between 50 and 59 years old in good health and CMV-seropositive.

This clone showed up just a few times. V and J are TRBV9 and TRBJ2-7, with TRBD2 matching 7 bases. Germline CDR1 reads SGDLS; CDR2 reads YYNGEE. The length of the CDR3 is 15 residues. Trimming removed 0 bases from V and 0 bases from J; junction bases left unmatched: 3. This CDR3 is CASSVGGGVSYEQYF. In DNA, the CDR3 is TGTGCCAGCAGCGTAGGCGGGGGAGTCTCCTACGAGCAGTACTTC.

This sequence joins TRBV4-1 and TRBJ2-7; 10 bases line up with TRBD1. This CDR3 has 16 residues. V lost 3 bases and J lost 4; bases outside the gene matches: 9. The germline CDR1 and CDR2 sequences are MGHRA and YSYEKL. CDR3 in amino acids: CASSHAAGTGDYEQYF. The CDR3 DNA reads TGCGCCAGCAGCCACGCGGCCGGGACAGGGGATTACGAGCAGTACTTC.

This chain connects TRBV5-1 to TRBJ2-1; possible D gene TRBD1, 6 bases. The CDR3 contains 17 residues. The V end was cut by 2 bases, the J end by 3 bases, with 18 bases between. The germline V gene encodes CDR1 SGHRS and CDR2 YFSETQ. The CDR3 spells CASSFQGVGAIYNEQFF. The CDR3 DNA reads TGCGCCAGCAGCTTCCAGGGCGTGGGGGCTATCTACAATGAGCAGTTCTTC.

This clone was detected once. The chain joins TRBV28 to TRBJ1-2, with D possibly matching TRBD1 (5 bases). The CDR3 totals 13 residues. The V end was cut by 5 bases, the J end by 3 bases, with 10 bases between. The germline V gene has CDR1 MDHEN and CDR2 SYDVKM. The CDR3 spells CASSPQAYYGYTF. In DNA, the CDR3 is TGTGCCAGCAGTCCACAGGCCTACTATGGCTACACCTTC.

The table lists this clone with a count of one. The chain has TRBV28 and TRBJ1-5; 8 bases agree with TRBD1. CDR3 length: 15 residues. V lost 6 bases, J lost 0 bases, and 4 bases stayed unmatched. In germline, CDR1 is MDHEN, CDR2 SYDVKM. The CDR3 loop reads CASRHRGVSNQPQHF. DNA of the CDR3: TGTGCCAGCAGGCACAGGGGGGTTAGCAATCAGCCCCAGCATTTT.

This clone turned up a few times. The chain links TRBV9 to TRBJ2-3; D call uncertain. V lost 0 bases, J lost 5 bases, and 13 bases lay in between. The V gene's germline CDR1 is SGDLS and CDR2 YYNGEE. This CDR3 has 15 amino acids. CDR3 sequence reads: CASSVVWSGEDTQYF. DNA of the CDR3: TGTGCCAGCAGCGTAGTCTGGTCGGGTGAAGATACGCAGTATTTT.

The chain joins TRBV29-1 to TRBJ2-3; D may be TRBD2 (6 bases). CDR1 and CDR2 (germline): SQVTM, ANQGSEA. The CDR3 is 14 residues long. V shed 6 bases and J shed 0 bases, with 13 bases lying between them. CDR3 residues: CSVGPGLSTDTQYF. The CDR3 DNA follows: TGCAGCGTGGGCCCGGGACTGAGCACAGATACGCAGTATTTT.

This clone has only a few counts. The rearrangement joins TRBV2 to TRBJ2-3, with 9 bases matching TRBD2. After removal of 2 bases from V and 2 bases from J, the junction contained 8 bases not matched to a gene. The CDR3 contains 17 residues. Germline CDR1 reads SNHLY; CDR2 reads FYNNEI. CDR3 protein: CASSESPTSGFTDTQYF. The CDR3 nucleotides are TGTGCCAGCAGTGAATCCCCGACTAGCGGTTTCACAGATACGCAGTATTTT.

This clone was recorded at least ten times. J is TRBJ2-7 and V is TRBV6-6, with unresolved D. This CDR3 contains 15 residues. Looked up from germline, CDR1 is MNHNY and CDR2 is SVGAGI (reference sequence). V shed 2 bases and J shed 1 base, with 12 bases lying between them. CDR3 loop: CASSYVQADSYEQYF. As DNA, the CDR3 is TGTGCCAGCAGTTACGTTCAGGCCGATTCCTACGAGCAGTACTTC.